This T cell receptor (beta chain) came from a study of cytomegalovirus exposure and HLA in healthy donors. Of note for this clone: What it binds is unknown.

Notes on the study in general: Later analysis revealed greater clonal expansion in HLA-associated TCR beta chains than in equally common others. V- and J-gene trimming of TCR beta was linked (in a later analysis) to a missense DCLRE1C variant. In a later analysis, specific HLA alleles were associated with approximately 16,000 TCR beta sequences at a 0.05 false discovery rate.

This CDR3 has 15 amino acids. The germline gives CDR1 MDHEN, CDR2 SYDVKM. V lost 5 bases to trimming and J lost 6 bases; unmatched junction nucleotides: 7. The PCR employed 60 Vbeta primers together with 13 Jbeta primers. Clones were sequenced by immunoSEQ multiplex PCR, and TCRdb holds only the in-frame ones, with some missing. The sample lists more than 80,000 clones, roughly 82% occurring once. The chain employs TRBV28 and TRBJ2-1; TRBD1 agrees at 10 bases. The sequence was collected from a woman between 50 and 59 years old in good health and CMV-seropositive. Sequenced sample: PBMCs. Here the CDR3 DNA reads TGTGCCAGCAGTCCCACGGGACAGGGGATCAATGAGCAGTTCTTC. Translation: CASSPTGQGINEQFF.